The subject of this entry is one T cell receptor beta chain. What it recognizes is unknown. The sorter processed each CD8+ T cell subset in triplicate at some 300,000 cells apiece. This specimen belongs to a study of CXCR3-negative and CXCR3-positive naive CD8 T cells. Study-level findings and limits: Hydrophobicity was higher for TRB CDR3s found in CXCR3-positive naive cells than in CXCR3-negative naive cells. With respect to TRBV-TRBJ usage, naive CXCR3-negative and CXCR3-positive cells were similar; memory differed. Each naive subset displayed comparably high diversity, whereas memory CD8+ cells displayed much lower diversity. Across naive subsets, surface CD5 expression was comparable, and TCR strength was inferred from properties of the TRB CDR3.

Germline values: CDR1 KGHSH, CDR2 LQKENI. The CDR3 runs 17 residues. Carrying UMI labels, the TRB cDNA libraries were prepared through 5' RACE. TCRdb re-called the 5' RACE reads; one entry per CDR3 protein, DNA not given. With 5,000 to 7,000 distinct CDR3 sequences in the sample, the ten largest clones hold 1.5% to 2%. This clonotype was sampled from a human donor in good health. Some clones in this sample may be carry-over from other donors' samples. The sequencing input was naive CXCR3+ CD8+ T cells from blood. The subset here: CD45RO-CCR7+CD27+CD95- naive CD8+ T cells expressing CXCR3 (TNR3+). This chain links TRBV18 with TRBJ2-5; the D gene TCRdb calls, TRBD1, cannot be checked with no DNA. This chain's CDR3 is CASSPLPQGRDEETQYF.